The 32 T cell receptor beta chains below all came from one sample that was sequenced in a study of shared clonotypes between healthy human individuals. Sequenced by immunoSEQ multiplex PCR; TCRdb stores in-frame clones only, minus some. The table shows some 630,000 clones, with roughly 78% occurring only once. The sequenced material came from memory CD4+ T cells sorted from blood. Stated subset: CD45RA-negative fraction. These receptors all come from a woman aged 25 to 39 in good health.

Notes on this clone: The identical CDR3 is also encoded by other nucleotide sequences in the sample. The V gene is TRBV5-1, the J gene TRBJ2-5; D is possibly TRBD2 (5 bases). Between the trimmed V and J ends, which lost 0 bases and 2 bases, there was a span of 11 bases. The germline CDR1 and CDR2 sequences are SGHRS and YFSETQ. The CDR3 runs to 15 residues. The CDR3 DNA follows: TGCGCCAGCAGCTTGGGCGGTGGAGGACAAGAGACCCAGTACTTC. Its translation: CASSLGGGGQETQYF.

V and J are TRBV11-2 and TRBJ2-1; TRBD1 or TRBD2 may be the D gene (5 bases each). V lost 3 bases and J lost 6, with 12 bases in between. Germline CDR1 reads SGHAT; CDR2 reads FQNNGV. This CDR3 spans 14 amino acids. The CDR3 DNA reads as TGTGCCAGCAGCTTTACTAGTGGGGGCAATGAGCAGTTCTTC. It is translated as CASSFTSGGNEQFF.

This chain joins TRBV7-9 and TRBJ1-1, with no clear D. Germline V CDR1 and CDR2: SEHNR, FQNEAQ (reference sequence). This CDR3 is 13 amino acids long. V was clipped by 5 bases and J by 1 base, with 8 bases between them. The CDR3 spells CASSLIQNTEAFF. The DNA for the CDR3 is TGTGCCAGCAGCCTCATTCAGAACACTGAAGCTTTCTTT.

The rearrangement joins TRBV28 to TRBJ2-5; 8 bases are a match to TRBD1. The V and J ends lost 2 bases and 5 bases, in that order; junction bases with no gene match: 7. CDR1 is MDHEN, CDR2 SYDVKM, per germline. The CDR3 spans 15 residues. The CDR3 protein is CASSLVRGREETQYF. The CDR3 DNA sequence: TGTGCCAGCAGTTTAGTCAGGGGGCGCGAGGAGACCCAGTACTTC.

This chain connects TRBV25-1 to TRBJ1-1; possible D gene TRBD1, 5 bases. Germline V CDR1 and CDR2: MGHDK, SYGVNS. The CDR3 contains 14 residues. Trimming removed 6 bases from V and 1 base from J, with 12 bases in between. Written as DNA, the CDR3 is TGTGCCAGCAGAAGCTGGGGGAAGAACACTGAAGCTTTCTTT. It specifies CASRSWGKNTEAFF.

V gene TRBV5-1 combines with J gene TRBJ1-2, with 9 bases lining up with TRBD1. V lost 4 bases, J lost 6 bases, and 4 bases stayed unmatched. Germline CDR1 reads SGHRS; CDR2 reads YFSETQ. CDR3 size: 13 residues. The CDR3 spells CASSHGTGNGYTF. In DNA, the CDR3 is TGCGCCAGCAGCCACGGGACAGGGAATGGCTACACCTTC.

This chain connects TRBV5-4 to TRBJ2-5; TRBD2 matches 8 bases. The germline CDR1 and CDR2 sequences are SGHNT and YYREEE (reference sequence). Trimming at V came to 1 base and at J to 1 base, leaving 3 bases not matched to a gene. CDR3 length equals 15 residues. CDR3 DNA: TGTGCCAGCAGCTTGACTAGCGGAGCCCAAGAGACCCAGTACTTC. Protein: CASSLTSGAQETQYF.

V usage is TRBV11-2 and J usage is TRBJ1-5; 8 bases map to TRBD1. The CDR3 spans 15 residues. Germline V lookup: CDR1 SGHAT, CDR2 FQNNGV. V was clipped by 3 bases and J by 4 bases; unmatched bases: 5. CDR3: CASSFTGGRNQPQHF. Here the CDR3 DNA reads TGTGCCAGCAGCTTTACAGGGGGACGAAATCAGCCCCAGCATTTT.

This clone was counted a few times. The chain recombines TRBV28 with TRBJ1-4, with D hard to call. This CDR3 contains 12 residues. The V and J ends lost 6 bases and 7 bases respectively, with 9 bases between them. Germline V gives CDR1 MDHEN, CDR2 SYDVKM. The DNA of the CDR3 is TGTGCCAGCAGAAGGGCAGCTGAAAAACTGTTTTTT. Protein: CASRRAAEKLFF.

This clone has more than one count but fewer than ten. This chain connects TRBV5-1 to TRBJ2-7; D ambiguous. This CDR3 is 13 amino acids long. Germline V gene lookup returns CDR1 SGHRS and CDR2 YFSETQ. Trimming removed 3 bases at V and 1 base at J, with 8 bases between. Written as DNA, the CDR3 is TGCGCCAGCAGCTCCTCCCGTTCCTACGAGCAGTACTTC. Protein: CASSSSRSYEQYF. The complete variable domain, with remaining parts taken from reference TRBV5-1 and TRBJ2-7, reads KAGVTQTPRYLIKTRGQQVTLSCSPISGHRSVSWYQQTPGQGLQFLFEYFSETQRNKGNFPGRFSGRQFSNSRSEMNVSTLELGDSALYLCASSSSRSYEQYFGPGTRLTVT.

The chain joins TRBV9 to TRBJ2-1; D may correspond to TRBD1 or TRBD2 (6 bases each). V was pared by 0 bases and J by 7 bases, with 8 bases between. Germline CDR1 SGDLS, CDR2 YYNGEE. The CDR3 totals 13 residues. In nucleotides, the CDR3 is TGTGCCAGCAGCGTAGGGAGGGGGAATGAGCAGTTCTTC. Its protein is CASSVGRGNEQFF.

The J gene is TRBJ2-2, the V gene TRBV27; possible D gene TRBD2, 6 bases. Germline CDR1 MNHEY, CDR2 SMNVEV (reference sequence). CDR3 length: 15 amino acids. Between the trimmed V and J ends, which lost 3 bases and 4 bases, there was a span of 12 bases. The CDR3 reads CASSLTRRGTGELFF. CDR3 DNA sequence: TGTGCCAGCAGTTTGACCCGGAGGGGCACCGGGGAGCTGTTTTTT.

The chain carries TRBV19 and TRBJ2-6; 7 nucleotides align to TRBD1. After removal of 0 bases from V and 4 bases from J, the junction contained 9 bases not matched to a gene. Germline CDR1 is LNHDA and CDR2 is SQIVND (reference sequence). The CDR3 contains 18 residues. CDR3 coding DNA: TGTGCCAGTAGTATAGATCACGGGGACAGTTCCGGGGCCAACGTCCTGACTTTC. Translating gives CASSIDHGDSSGANVLTF. The entire variable domain, with the rest obtained from reference TRBV19 and TRBJ2-6, is as follows: DGGITQSPKYLFRKEGQNVTLSCEQNLNHDAMYWYRQDPGQGLRLIYYSQIVNDFQKGDIAEGYSVSREKKESFPLTVTSAQKNPTAFYLCASSIDHGDSSGANVLTFGAGSRLTVL.

This chain uses TRBV5-5 with TRBJ2-6, with D possibly matching TRBD2 (6 bases). V was clipped by 5 bases and J by 0 bases, with 12 bases between them. The CDR3 consists of 16 residues. The germline CDR1 and CDR2 sequences are SGHKS and YYEKEE (reference sequence). The CDR3 loop is CASRYRDFSGANVLTF. CDR3 nucleotides: TGTGCCAGCAGATACCGGGACTTCTCTGGGGCCAACGTCCTGACTTTC.

The V gene is TRBV7-9, the J gene TRBJ2-1, with 10 positions matching TRBD2. The CDR3 loop spans 15 amino acids. Germline CDR1 reads SEHNR; CDR2 reads FQNEAQ (reference sequence). V lost 3 bases to trimming and J lost 7 bases; unmatched junction nucleotides: 6. CDR3 coding DNA: TGTGCCAGCAGCTTTCTAGCGGGAGTCGGGAATGAGCAGTTCTTC. Translating gives CASSFLAGVGNEQFF. Variable domain in full (rest from reference TRBV7-9 and TRBJ2-1): DTGVSQNPRHKITKRGQNVTFRCDPISEHNRLYWYRQTLGQGPEFLTYFQNEAQLEKSRLLSDRFSAERPKGSFSTLEIQRTEQGDSAMYLCASSFLAGVGNEQFFGPGTRLTVL.

The chain couples TRBV19 to TRBJ2-5; 7 bases match TRBD2. V was clipped by 5 bases and J by 2 bases; unmatched bases: 5. From germline, CDR1 is LNHDA and CDR2 SQIVND (reference sequence). This CDR3 spans 14 amino acids. The CDR3 protein is CASSARDYQETQYF. The CDR3 DNA is TGTGCCAGTAGTGCCCGGGACTATCAAGAGACCCAGTACTTC.

The CDR3 spells CASSQESPRLAGGLKVEQFF. The CDR3 nucleotides are TGCGCCAGCAGCCAAGAGTCCCCTCGACTAGCGGGAGGTTTGAAGGTTGAGCAGTTCTTC. The chain has TRBV4-1 and TRBJ2-1, with 13 positions matching TRBD2. Per germline, CDR1 MGHRA and CDR2 YSYEKL. The CDR3 has 20 amino acids. J was trimmed by 9 bases and V by 0 bases; bases with no gene match: 17.

The gene calls are TRBV29-1 and TRBJ2-7; D is undetermined. The CDR3 has 11 residues. CDR1 is SQVTM, CDR2 ANQGSEA, per germline. Trimming left V 6 bases short and J 6 bases short, with 12 bases between. Here the CDR3 DNA reads TGCAGCGTCGCGCGGTCTACCGAGCAGTACTTC. This codes for CSVARSTEQYF.

The chain employs TRBV29-1 and TRBJ1-3; D gene ambiguous. Trimming cost V 6 bases and J 0 bases, with 9 bases left between them. CDR3 length equals 13 residues. Germline CDR1 reads SQVTM; CDR2 reads ANQGSEA. Here the CDR3 DNA reads TGCAGCGTCAGCCACGACTCTGGAAACACCATATATTTT. Its protein product is CSVSHDSGNTIYF.

This chain joins TRBV4-1 and TRBJ1-1, with no clear D. Germline CDR1 and CDR2: MGHRA and YSYEKL. CDR3 length: 15 residues. The V end was cut by 0 bases, the J end by 4 bases, with 12 bases between. The CDR3 sequence is CASSQDRMRVTEAFF. CDR3 DNA sequence: TGCGCCAGCAGCCAAGACAGAATGCGGGTCACTGAAGCTTTCTTT.

This clone appeared many times. The chain joins TRBV28 to TRBJ2-6, with 8 bases lining up with TRBD2. Germline lookup yields CDR1 MDHEN and CDR2 SYDVKM. The V gene end was trimmed by 5 bases and the J gene end by 1 base; junction bases not matched to a gene: 19. CDR3 size: 21 residues. The CDR3 DNA reads as TGTGCCAGCAGTCCTCTCCCGAGCGGGAGCCTAAGCGCGTCTGGGGCCAACGTCCTGACTTTC. This encodes CASSPLPSGSLSASGANVLTF.

The chain combines TRBV28 with TRBJ2-7, with D perhaps matching TRBD2 (5 bases). Trimming removed 1 base at V and 7 bases at J, with 14 bases between. Germline CDR1 and CDR2: MDHEN and SYDVKM. This CDR3 has 14 residues. CDR3 nucleotide sequence: TGTGCCAGCAGTTTATATCTAGCACTATGGGAGCAGTACTTC. Its protein is CASSLYLALWEQYF.

This clone was found a few times. The chain employs TRBV5-4 and TRBJ1-3; tentatively, D is TRBD1 (5 bases). The CDR3 has 13 amino acids. CDR1 and CDR2 from the germline V gene are SGHNT and YYREEE (reference sequence). The germline V and J ends were trimmed by 3 bases and 6 bases, with 10 bases remaining between them. The CDR3 reads CASSSGLQNTIYF. The CDR3 DNA reads as TGTGCCAGCAGCTCGGGACTTCAAAACACCATATATTTT.

The rearrangement uses TRBV27 and TRBJ1-2; the D gene is possibly TRBD1 (6 bases). The germline V gene encodes CDR1 MNHEY and CDR2 SMNVEV (reference sequence). Trimming removed 5 bases from V and 6 bases from J, with 22 bases in between. CDR3 size: 16 residues. The CDR3 spells CASSPGMPGGQNGYTF. The CDR3 coding sequence is TGTGCCAGCAGTCCCGGAATGCCCGGGGGGCAGAATGGCTACACCTTC.

This clone was detected only a few times. The rearrangement joins TRBV19 to TRBJ2-7; TRBD1 is a possible D gene (5 bases). Trimming left V 8 bases short and J 6 bases short, with 20 bases between. The CDR3 loop spans 14 amino acids. Germline CDR1 is LNHDA and CDR2 is SQIVND (reference sequence). CDR3 residues: CASSSQNLQGEQYF. The CDR3 coding sequence is TGTGCCAGTTCCTCCCAGAACCTCCAGGGCGAGCAGTACTTC.

The J gene is TRBJ1-3, the V gene TRBV6-4; no firm D call. CDR1 is MRHNA and CDR2 is SNTAGT in the germline V gene. Trimming took 3 bases from V and 2 from J, leaving 5 bases between them. This CDR3 is 13 amino acids long. This CDR3 is CASSDIPGNTIYF. DNA of the CDR3: TGTGCCAGCAGTGATATTCCTGGAAACACCATATATTTT.

V usage is TRBV5-4 and J usage is TRBJ1-5, with a weak D call TRBD1 (5 bases). This CDR3 comprises 15 residues. Trimming shortened V by 0 bases and J by 3 bases, and 10 bases separated the two germline ends. In germline, CDR1 is SGHNT, CDR2 YYREEE (reference sequence). This chain's CDR3 is CASSLGQGNNQPQHF. The CDR3 DNA sequence: TGTGCCAGCAGCTTGGGGCAGGGTAACAATCAGCCCCAGCATTTT.

V gene TRBV28 combines with J gene TRBJ2-7; possibly TRBD2 for D (6 bases). The CDR3 covers 15 residues. Germline assignment: CDR1 MDHEN and CDR2 SYDVKM. Trimming removed 5 bases at V and 2 bases at J, with 16 bases between. The CDR3 DNA reads as TGTGCCAGCAGTACCCCGGGACTGATGACCTACGAGCAGTACTTC. The encoded protein is CASSTPGLMTYEQYF.

The gene calls are TRBV20-1 and TRBJ2-1, with D unclear. The V end lost 5 bases, the J end lost 5 bases, and 4 bases lay between the germline ends. CDR1 is DFQATT, CDR2 SNEGSKA, per germline (reference sequence). This CDR3 has 10 residues. In DNA, the CDR3 is TGCAGTGCTGTTAACAATGAGCAGTTCTTC. Its translation is CSAVNNEQFF.

The CDR3 loop reads CASLYGWWYTF. CDR3 DNA: TGTGCCAGCCTCTATGGCTGGTGGTACACCTTC. The gene calls are TRBV6-5 and TRBJ1-2, with D unclear. There are 11 residues in the CDR3. Trimming took 8 bases from V and 11 from J, leaving 15 bases between them. Germline V gene data show CDR1 as MNHEY and CDR2 as SVGAGI.

The J gene is TRBJ1-3, the V gene TRBV5-1, with D perhaps matching TRBD1 (6 bases). This CDR3 contains 16 residues. From germline, CDR1 is SGHRS and CDR2 YFSETQ. With 4 bases removed from V and 0 bases from J, the gap between germline ends came to 14 bases. CDR3 amino acids: CASSPGHLNSGNTIYF. Written as DNA, the CDR3 is TGCGCCAGCAGCCCGGGACACTTGAACTCTGGAAACACCATATATTTT.

This chain joins TRBV25-1 and TRBJ2-3; D gene ambiguous. V shed 5 bases and J shed 4 bases, with 16 bases lying between them. The CDR3 has 15 residues. From germline, CDR1 is MGHDK and CDR2 SYGVNS. The CDR3 nucleotides read TGTGCCAGCAGTTCCTCAGGAAAGAGCGCAGATACGCAGTATTTT. It yields the protein CASSSSGKSADTQYF.